A single sample gave rise to the 15 T cell receptor beta chains below, sequenced in a study of T-cell reconstitution after alpha-beta-depleted transplantation in children. Preparation of the TCRbeta library involved a method that used unique molecular identifiers. TCRdb ran MiXCR on the PCR reads and lists one entry per CDR3 protein. The sample lists about 610,000 distinct CDR3 sequences, under 12% occurring once. Sequenced here: PBMCs from the stem cell graft donor, sampled from the stem cell graft. The receptors here all came from a human donor who donated a stem cell graft to a child with acute myeloid leukemia.

CDR3 sequence (DNA): TGCAGTGCTAGCGCTAGCGGGAGAAGGCCCACCTACGAGCAGTACTTC. Its protein is CSASASGRRPTYEQYF. The chain links TRBV20-1 to TRBJ2-7, with 10 positions matching TRBD2. The CDR3 contains 16 residues. Germline trimming cut 3 bases from V and 2 bases from J; bases unmatched to any gene: 10. CDR1 and CDR2 from the germline V gene are DFQATT and SNEGSKA (reference sequence).

This clonotype has a handful of counts. V is TRBV5-1 and J is TRBJ2-3, with 7 nucleotides matching TRBD1. The CDR3 has 14 residues. J gave up 3 bases and V 5 bases, and 6 bases lay outside the gene matches. Looked up from germline, CDR1 is SGHRS and CDR2 is YFSETQ. The CDR3 loop reads CASSKGTETDTQYF. DNA for the CDR3: TGCGCCAGCAGTAAAGGGACAGAAACAGATACGCAGTATTTT.

The rearrangement links TRBV20-1 to TRBJ1-1; TRBD1 aligns across 7 bases. Looked up from germline, CDR1 is DFQATT and CDR2 is SNEGSKA (reference sequence). This CDR3 has 13 amino acids. With V trimmed by 5 bases and J by 4 bases, 7 bases remained unmatched. Written as DNA, the CDR3 is TGCAGTGCTCCCGACAGGGTGAGCACTGAAGCTTTCTTT. It codes for CSAPDRVSTEAFF.

At least ten counts were recorded for this clonotype. The chain joins TRBV15 to TRBJ1-1, with TRBD1 as a possible D gene (5 bases). Trimming left V 1 base short and J 0 bases short, with 18 bases between. The germline V gene has CDR1 LNHNV and CDR2 YYDKDF (reference sequence). This CDR3 spans 18 amino acids. The CDR3 region is CATSRAWGVSGLNTEAFF. The CDR3 DNA reads as TGTGCCACCAGCAGAGCATGGGGGGTGAGTGGACTGAACACTGAAGCTTTCTTT.

This clonotype was counted a few times. The chain carries TRBV4-3 and TRBJ2-1; TRBD2 agrees at 15 bases. J gave up 5 bases and V 2 bases, and 1 base lay outside the gene matches. The CDR3 contains 16 residues. Germline assignment: CDR1 LGHNA and CDR2 YSLEER. CDR3 bases: TGCGCCAGCAGCCAACGGACTAGCGGGAGGGACAATGAGCAGTTCTTC. Translating it yields CASSQRTSGRDNEQFF.

The J gene is TRBJ1-1, the V gene TRBV29-1, with D possibly matching TRBD1 (5 bases). The germline CDR1 and CDR2 sequences are SQVTM and ANQGSEA. The CDR3 length is 14 residues. Trimming left V 2 bases short and J 1 base short, with 11 bases between. The CDR3 nucleotides read TGCAGCGTTGAATCTGGACAAACGAACACTGAAGCTTTCTTT. Amino acid sequence: CSVESGQTNTEAFF.

This clonotype has more than one count but fewer than ten. As DNA, the CDR3 is TGTGCCAGCAGCTTAGCCCCCCGGGGGGAGACCCAGTACTTC. This encodes CASSLAPRGETQYF. The rearrangement uses TRBV7-6 and TRBJ2-5; possibly TRBD2 for D (6 bases). Per germline, CDR1 SGHVS and CDR2 FNYEAQ. The CDR3 consists of 14 residues. V was cut by 0 bases and J by 5 bases, with 10 bases left in between.

This clonotype was counted only a few times. The chain combines TRBV5-1 with TRBJ2-1; TRBD1 agrees at 8 bases. The CDR3 is 17 residues long. Germline-derived CDR1 and CDR2 are SGHRS and YFSETQ. Trimming at V came to 4 bases and at J to 2 bases, leaving 11 bases not matched to a gene. The CDR3 DNA is TGCGCCAGCAGCGGGGGCGGCGGGACAGGCACCTACAATGAGCAGTTCTTC. Translated: CASSGGGGTGTYNEQFF.

This clonotype has at least ten counts. The chain couples TRBV5-1 to TRBJ2-7; either TRBD1 or TRBD2 may fit D (5 bases each). Germline V gene sequence: CDR1 SGHRS, CDR2 YFSETQ. V dropped 5 bases and J dropped 3 bases, with 24 bases sitting between them. This CDR3 has 17 residues. CDR3: CASSRRLSVGAVYEQYF. The CDR3 DNA reads TGCGCCAGCAGTCGACGACTAAGCGTAGGGGCGGTCTACGAGCAGTACTTC.

In regard to this clonotype: A much larger clone lies one base from this, so it may be a read error. This chain's CDR3 is CASSERANRSEKLFF. The CDR3, as DNA: TGTGCCAGCAGTGAAAGGGCTAACCGGAGTGAAAAACTGTTTTTT. The chain employs TRBV25-1 and TRBJ1-4; D gene ambiguous. Looked up from germline, CDR1 is MGHDK and CDR2 is SYGVNS. The CDR3 runs 15 residues. V lost 2 bases and J lost 7, with 14 bases in between.

This clonotype has a handful of counts. This chain joins TRBV15 and TRBJ1-1; 8 nucleotides line up with TRBD1. Germline V gene lookup returns CDR1 LNHNV and CDR2 YYDKDF (reference sequence). CDR3 length equals 15 residues. V dropped 0 bases and J dropped 4; count of bases not matched to a gene: 4. The CDR3 DNA reads TGTGCCACCAGCAGAGACCCCAGGGGGCCCACTGAAGCTTTCTTT. This codes for CATSRDPRGPTEAFF.

This clonotype showed up just a few times. This rearrangement joins TRBV10-3 to TRBJ2-3; D could derive from TRBD1 or TRBD2 (7 bases each). The CDR3 is 14 amino acids. Germline V gene sequence: CDR1 ENHRY, CDR2 SYGVKD. V was shortened by 11 bases and J by 3 bases, with 18 bases between the two germline ends. The CDR3 loop reads CAASGGRGTDTQYF. DNA for the CDR3: TGTGCCGCTTCAGGGGGGAGGGGTACAGATACGCAGTATTTT.

The chain recombines TRBV20-1 with TRBJ2-1; a possible D gene is TRBD2 (7 bases). Germline-derived CDR1 and CDR2 are DFQATT and SNEGSKA (reference sequence). Trimming stripped 1 base from V and 5 bases from J, with 21 bases between. CDR3 size: 17 residues. Here the CDR3 reads CSARALSGGLPDNEQFF. The CDR3 DNA is TGCAGTGCTAGAGCTCTTTCCGGGGGGCTCCCCGACAATGAGCAGTTCTTC.

Ten or more counts support this clonotype. V gene TRBV7-8 combines with J gene TRBJ2-1; TRBD2 might be the D (6 bases). Germline CDR1 and CDR2: SGHVS and FQNEAQ. The CDR3 sequence is 14 residues long. Trimming removed 6 bases at V and 3 bases at J, with 12 bases between. The CDR3 DNA follows: TGTGCCAGCAGGGGAGGAAGGGGCTACAATGAGCAGTTCTTC. Amino acid sequence: CASRGGRGYNEQFF.

This rearrangement joins TRBV6-5 to TRBJ1-5; the D gene is possibly TRBD1 (6 bases). V lost 2 bases, J lost 7 bases, and 9 bases lay in between. This CDR3 region has 13 residues. The germline gives CDR1 MNHEY, CDR2 SVGAGI. Written as DNA, the CDR3 is TGTGCCAGCAGTTACGACAGGAGGCAGCCCCAGCATTTT. Its protein is CASSYDRRQPQHF.